The present entry profiles one T cell receptor (beta chain) with its context. Its antigen is unknown. Looked up from germline, CDR1 is DFQATT and CDR2 is SNEGSKA (reference sequence). There are 17 residues in the CDR3. Between the trimmed V and J ends, which lost 0 bases and 2 bases, there was a span of 17 bases. Healthy Caucasian individuals made up all the donors. These data come from a study of identical twins. Study-level findings and limits: Zero-insertion analyses could be partly confounded by invariant MAIT and iNKT cells. Memory repertoires lacked the insertion deficit that abundant cord blood beta clonotypes showed.

Unique molecular identifiers were present on the cDNA, and a universal primer site came from template switching. TCRdb ran MiXCR on the 5' RACE reads and lists one entry per CDR3 protein. In the table there are 200,000 to 250,000 distinct CDR3 sequences, around 8.1% of which are singletons. These records were also assigned to another study, of yellow fever vaccine responses in identical twins.

This sequence joins TRBV20-1 and TRBJ1-5, with D possibly being TRBD1 (5 bases). This receptor was obtained from a young woman in good health. The specimen was memory (CD45RO+) T cells sorted from blood. CDR3: CSARDLFGGVGNQPQHF. The CDR3 DNA is TGCAGTGCTAGAGATCTCTTTGGGGGGGTCGGCAATCAGCCCCAGCATTTT.